This record looks at one T cell receptor (beta chain) sequence and its context. The antigen is not known. Incorporated into the TCR beta cDNA libraries were unique molecular identifiers, which served to reduce PCR and sequencing biases. A population of about 0.95 to 11 million T cells gave rise to about half a million cDNA molecules. TCRdb fed the PCR reads into MiXCR, producing one record per CDR3 protein. The sample records roughly 650,000 distinct CDR3 sequences, 55% to 60% being singletons. The data are from a study of post-analysis software for immune sequencing data. The wider study: The patients showed relapsing-remitting, secondary progressive and progressive-relapsing multiple sclerosis courses.

The CDR3 length is 14 residues. Deletions cut 4 bases from V and 5 bases from J, with 14 bases between. Germline V gene lookup returns CDR1 SGHRS and CDR2 YFSETQ. Regarding the study as a whole: Batch-mates among the samples co-clustered strongly by F measure. The five TRBV segments detected at higher frequency in patients than in controls included TRBV5-6, TRBV5-1 and TRBV20-1. Multiple sclerosis was associated with a significant reduction in normalized Chao1 diversity relative to controls.

V gene TRBV5-1 combines with J gene TRBJ2-3; D is perhaps TRBD1 (5 bases). The clonotype comes from a girl aged 2 to 10 with multiple sclerosis. What was sequenced was blood. CDR3 in DNA: TGCGCCAGCAGCCGTCAGGGAATAATAGATACGCAGTATTTT. Residues: CASSRQGIIDTQYF.